This T cell receptor (beta chain) was obtained from a study of CD8 T cells in Susac syndrome. RNA amounts of roughly 0.45 to 1 ug underwent reverse transcription with random hexamers. MiXCR, run by TCRdb on the immunoSEQ multiplex PCR reads, gives a single entry per CDR3 protein. The data contain around 150,000 distinct CDR3 sequences, about 95% of them singletons. This CDR3 comprises 15 residues. V was trimmed by 0 bases and J by 6 bases, leaving 12 bases between them. CDR1 SGHNT and CDR2 YYREEE come from the germline V gene (reference sequence). Sequencing was done on a sample of CD8+ T cells from PBMCs. The clonotype comes from a human donor with Susac syndrome. The chain has TRBV5-4 and TRBJ2-2; D is possibly TRBD2 (6 bases). CDR3 nucleotide sequence: TGTGCCAGCAGCTTGGGACTAGTAGGTGCCGGGGAGCTGTTTTTT. Protein sequence: CASSLGLVGAGELFF.